The clone carrying this T cell receptor (beta chain) has ten or more counts. As yet, its antigen is unknown. The record originates from a study of T cells in Graves' hyperthyroidism and ophthalmopathy. Deletions cut 0 bases from V and 1 base from J, with 6 bases between. This CDR3 region has 15 residues. Germline assignment: CDR1 WNHNN and CDR2 SYGVQD (reference sequence). General study points: Appearing also in blood were most of the thyroid clonotypes expanded above 0.001. In validation, the model predicted ophthalmopathy. These predictions came a median approximately six months before onset. Stable hyperthyroidism was separated from ophthalmopathy by a model based on 13 V-J features.

Exclusion of patients followed from uncontrolled infection, other autoimmune disease, pregnancy or lactation. TCR beta CDR3 regions were amplified from RNA transcripts. TCR CDR3 underwent first-round RT-PCR with the HTBI primer set. TCRdb used MiXCR to reprocess the multiplex PCR reads, holding one entry per CDR3 protein. The sample shows about 570,000 distinct CDR3 sequences, about 45% of them seen only once. Input material: peripheral blood or thyroid tissue (not recorded which). This chain connects TRBV10-1 to TRBJ2-2; the D is unclear. This receptor was identified in an adult woman with Graves' disease, either hyperthyroidism or ophthalmopathy (not recorded which). The CDR3 coding sequence is TGCGCCAGCAGTGAGTCGATGGGGAACACCGGGGAGCTGTTTTTT. It codes for CASSESMGNTGELFF.